These 25 T cell receptor beta chains were all obtained from the same sample, sequenced in a study of a mutant IDH1 vaccine in newly diagnosed glioma. Sequencing was performed with immunoSEQ multiplex PCR; in TCRdb, only in-frame clones are kept and a portion is missing. Here the sample spans about 56,000 clones, around 75% being singletons. Antigen specificity for these receptors is unknown. As to time point: week 47, end of study. Vaccination comprised doses that each held 300 ug of mutant IDH1 20-mer peptide, plus topical imiquimod. This material consisted of PBMCs, taken from a glioma patient whose treatment included an IDH1 peptide vaccine. These receptors were taken from a man over 45 with glioma.

This clone was seen a single time. CDR3 sequence: CATSRNSYEQYF. CDR3 DNA: TGTGCCACCAGCAGAAACAGCTACGAGCAGTACTTC. The rearrangement joins TRBV15 to TRBJ2-7, with D unclear. This CDR3 is built from 12 residues. The germline gives CDR1 LNHNV, CDR2 YYDKDF (reference sequence). V was clipped by 2 bases and J by 3 bases, with 5 bases between them.

This clone was counted a few times. The rearrangement joins TRBV6-5 to TRBJ1-2; maybe TRBD1 (5 bases). Germline V gives CDR1 MNHEY, CDR2 SVGAGI. Trimming stripped 1 base from V and 3 bases from J, with 15 bases between. This CDR3 spans 16 amino acids. CDR3 in amino acids: CASSYFGAGGDYGYTF. CDR3 DNA: TGTGCCAGCAGTTACTTCGGGGCGGGAGGGGACTATGGCTACACCTTC.

This sequence joins TRBV7-9 and TRBJ2-3; no reliable D call. CDR1 SEHNR and CDR2 FQNEAQ come from the germline V gene (reference sequence). Trimming removed 2 bases from V and 2 bases from J, with 8 bases in between. CDR3 length: 14 residues. DNA of the CDR3: TGTGCCAGCAGCTTAAGTGCCACCACAGATACGCAGTATTTT. This encodes CASSLSATTDTQYF.

In this sample, this clone turned up once. The chain recombines TRBV11-3 with TRBJ2-7, with 8 bases matching TRBD2. This CDR3 has 14 residues. Trimming took 1 base from V and 6 from J; bases not matched to a gene: 5. Germline CDR1 is SGHNT and CDR2 is YENEEA. CDR3 DNA: TGTGCCAGCAGCTTAGGAGGGACTAGTAGCGAGCAGTACTTC. Its translation is CASSLGGTSSEQYF.

This chain uses TRBV15 with TRBJ1-5; possibly TRBD1 for D (5 bases). The V end lost 1 base, the J end lost 1 base, and 17 bases lay between the germline ends. The length of the CDR3 is 18 residues. Per germline, CDR1 LNHNV and CDR2 YYDKDF (reference sequence). CDR3 nucleotides: TGTGCCACCAGCAGAGTAAGGGGAGGGGCGGCAAGCAATCAGCCCCAGCATTTT. It yields the protein CATSRVRGGAASNQPQHF. Together with reference TRBV15 and TRBJ1-5, the CDR3 gives the full variable domain: DAMVIQNPRYQVTQFGKPVTLSCSQTLNHNVMYWYQQKSSQAPKLLFHYYDKDFNNEADTPDNFQSRRPNTSFCFLDIRSPGLGDTAMYLCATSRVRGGAASNQPQHFGDGTRLSIL.

The rearrangement uses TRBV25-1 and TRBJ2-3, with 8 bases fitting TRBD1. Germline CDR1 is MGHDK and CDR2 is SYGVNS. This CDR3 has 18 residues. Unmatched junction bases numbered 17, after V lost 6 bases and J lost 3 bases. The CDR3 nucleotides are TGTGCCAGCAGGAGTGAATGGGGACAGGCCCCTAATACAGATACGCAGTATTTT. This translates into CASRSEWGQAPNTDTQYF.

As DNA, the CDR3 is TGTGCCAGCAGTCGCGGGGTCTCGAACACTGAAGCTTTCTTT. Translated, it gives CASSRGVSNTEAFF. The gene calls are TRBV6-6 and TRBJ1-1; D not resolved. V was shortened by 5 bases and J by 1 base, with 11 bases between the two germline ends. The CDR3 runs to 14 residues. Per the germline V gene, CDR1 is MNHNY and CDR2 is SVGAGI (reference sequence).

The CDR3 reads CASSPRQSEAFF. CDR3 in DNA: TGTGCCAGCAGCCCGCGACAGAGTGAAGCTTTCTTT. This chain links TRBV14 with TRBJ1-1; D perhaps matches TRBD1 (5 bases). Germline V CDR1 and CDR2: SGHDN, FVKESK. Deletions cut 4 bases from V and 7 bases from J, with 10 bases between. The CDR3 is made up of 12 amino acids.

This clone was found a few times. V is TRBV5-6 and J is TRBJ2-7; no reliable D call. Looked up from germline, CDR1 is SGHDT and CDR2 is YYEEEE. There are 13 residues in the CDR3. V shed 0 bases and J shed 5 bases, with 9 bases lying between them. CDR3 sequence reads: CASSLGDADEQYF. The CDR3 nucleotides read TGTGCCAGCAGCTTGGGGGATGCGGACGAGCAGTACTTC. The whole variable domain, filled in from reference TRBV5-6 and TRBJ2-7, reads DAGVTQSPTHLIKTRGQQVTLRCSPKSGHDTVSWYQQALGQGPQFIFQYYEEEERQRGNFPDRFSGHQFPNYSSELNVNALLLGDSALYLCASSLGDADEQYFGPGTRLTVT.

This chain connects TRBV19 to TRBJ2-7; tentative D call: TRBD2 (6 bases). Germline V gene data show CDR1 as LNHDA and CDR2 as SQIVND (reference sequence). The V and J ends lost 3 bases and 5 bases respectively, with 14 bases between them. This CDR3 has 14 amino acids. In DNA form, the CDR3 reads TGTGCCAGTAGTATGGGGGAGGAGACCGACGAGCAGTACTTC. Translated, it gives CASSMGEETDEQYF.

The rearrangement links TRBV2 to TRBJ1-2; D uncertain. The germline gives CDR1 SNHLY, CDR2 FYNNEI. The CDR3 covers 14 residues. With 3 bases removed from V and 2 bases from J, the gap between germline ends came to 10 bases. The CDR3: CASSESAHNYGYTF. As DNA, the CDR3 is TGTGCCAGCAGTGAGTCGGCCCACAACTATGGCTACACCTTC.

This clone was seen a few times. The rearrangement links TRBV5-4 to TRBJ2-7; TRBD1 matches at 7 bases. This CDR3 spans 14 amino acids. J gave up 1 base and V 4 bases, and 5 bases lay outside the gene matches. Per germline, CDR1 SGHNT and CDR2 YYREEE (reference sequence). This CDR3 is CASSDTDRSYEQYF. The CDR3, as DNA: TGTGCCAGCAGCGATACGGACAGGTCCTACGAGCAGTACTTC.

This clone has just one count. This chain connects TRBV6-5 to TRBJ2-1; no clear D. CDR1 is MNHEY, CDR2 SVGAGI, per germline. The CDR3 consists of 13 residues. Trimming pared 5 bases from V and 4 bases from J, leaving 9 bases between. CDR3 DNA: TGTGCCAGCAGTCTGAACAGTTACAATGAGCAGTTCTTC. Protein: CASSLNSYNEQFF.

In its sample, this clone was seen a few times. The V gene is TRBV14, the J gene TRBJ2-5; D is unresolved. The V and J ends lost 1 base and 2 bases respectively, with 8 bases between them. The CDR3 covers 14 residues. CDR1 SGHDN and CDR2 FVKESK come from the germline V gene. The chain's CDR3 is CASSQGIIQETQYF. The CDR3 bases are TGTGCCAGCAGCCAAGGGATAATTCAAGAGACCCAGTACTTC.

The table lists this clone with a count of one. This rearrangement joins TRBV10-1 to TRBJ2-7; 7 bases map to TRBD1. Germline CDR1 reads WNHNN; CDR2 reads SYGVQD (reference sequence). This CDR3 has 14 amino acids. Trimming cost V 2 bases and J 3 bases; bases outside gene matches: 4. The DNA for the CDR3 is TGCGCCAGCAGTGAGAACAGGGGCGACTACGAGCAGTACTTC. This gives the protein CASSENRGDYEQYF.

This sequence joins TRBV7-8 and TRBJ1-5; perhaps TRBD1 as D (5 bases). The CDR3 runs to 14 residues. The germline V gene has CDR1 SGHVS and CDR2 FQNEAQ. The V and J ends lost 5 bases and 5 bases respectively, with 13 bases between them. The CDR3 bases are TGTGCCAGCAGCAAGACAGAGAACGATCAGCCCCAGCATTTT. Amino acid sequence: CASSKTENDQPQHF.

As for this clone: A much larger clone sits a single nucleotide away, making a read error possible. V usage is TRBV7-2 and J usage is TRBJ2-7; 8 bases map to TRBD2. The ends lost 4 bases at V and 1 base at J; junction bases unmatched: 6. The germline V gene encodes CDR1 SGHTA and CDR2 FQGNSA. The CDR3 length is 15 residues. CDR3 coding DNA: TGTGCCAGCAGCTCACGGCGGGAGGTTTCCTACGAGCAGTACTTC. Translating it yields CASSSRREVSYEQYF.

The chain is built from TRBV11-2 and TRBJ2-2; no firm D call. CDR3 length equals 14 residues. CDR1 SGHAT and CDR2 FQNNGV come from the germline V gene. V lost 1 base and J 0 bases, leaving 3 bases between the germline ends. CDR3 sequence (DNA): TGTGCCAGCAGCTTAGTTTCGAACACCGGGGAGCTGTTTTTT. Translation: CASSLVSNTGELFF.

The CDR3 nucleotides read TGTGCCAGCAGTTCCCGGTCAGGGAACTACGAGCAGTACTTC. It translates to CASSSRSGNYEQYF. The V call is TRBV6-1, the J call TRBJ2-7, with D possibly being TRBD1 (5 bases). The CDR3 is 14 residues long. V lost 5 bases and J 3 bases, leaving 14 bases between the germline ends. Germline values: CDR1 MNHNS, CDR2 SASEGT.

The gene calls are TRBV4-1 and TRBJ1-1; the match to TRBD1 covers 7 bases. The CDR3 runs to 13 residues. In germline, CDR1 is MGHRA, CDR2 YSYEKL. With V trimmed by 4 bases and J by 10 bases, 9 bases remained unmatched. As DNA, the CDR3 is TGCGCCAGCAGCCTGAATGGACAGGCGGGAGCTTTCTTT. It specifies CASSLNGQAGAFF.

The sample holds a few counts of this clone. V usage is TRBV7-2 and J usage is TRBJ1-5; no clear D. The CDR3 extends over 14 amino acids. CDR1 and CDR2 (germline): SGHTA, FQGNSA. Between the trimmed V and J ends, which lost 5 bases and 2 bases, there was a span of 10 bases. The CDR3 DNA reads as TGTGCCAGCAGCCCCCGGACGGGCAATCAGCCCCAGCATTTT. It specifies CASSPRTGNQPQHF. Supplemented by reference TRBV7-2 and TRBJ1-5, the full variable domain reads GAGVSQSPSNKVTEKGKDVELRCDPISGHTALYWYRQSLGQGLEFLIYFQGNSAPDKSGLPSDRFSAERTGGSVSTLTIQRTQQEDSAVYLCASSPRTGNQPQHFGDGTRLSIL.

The V gene is TRBV9, the J gene TRBJ2-1; no clear D. Between the trimmed V and J ends, which lost 0 bases and 7 bases, there was a span of 8 bases. The CDR3 is 13 residues long. The V gene's germline CDR1 is SGDLS and CDR2 YYNGEE. DNA of the CDR3: TGTGCCAGCAGCGTAGGGGTATCTAATGAGCAGTTCTTC. As protein: CASSVGVSNEQFF.

This clone was detected only a few times. The chain's CDR3 is CASSLVRGQGANEKLFF. The DNA of the CDR3 is TGTGCCAGCAGCTTAGTCAGGGGACAGGGAGCTAATGAAAAACTGTTTTTT. The chain recombines TRBV7-2 with TRBJ1-4; TRBD1 agrees at 9 bases. The V segment lost 1 base and the J segment 3 bases; nucleotides outside the gene matches: 6. Germline CDR1 is SGHTA and CDR2 is FQGNSA. CDR3 length equals 17 residues.

This clone occurred a few times. The CDR3 bases are TGCGCCAGCAGCTTACAGATTCTGAACACTGAAGCTTTCTTT. This sequence encodes CASSLQILNTEAFF. V gene TRBV5-1 combines with J gene TRBJ1-1; D is unresolved. V lost 2 bases and J 0 bases, leaving 8 bases between the germline ends. Germline V CDR1 and CDR2: SGHRS, YFSETQ. There are 14 residues in the CDR3.

This clone came up a few times. The chain combines TRBV5-1 with TRBJ2-5; perhaps TRBD2 as D (5 bases). Germline CDR1 SGHRS, CDR2 YFSETQ. Trimming stripped 4 bases from V and 4 bases from J, with 11 bases between. The CDR3 loop spans 13 amino acids. This CDR3 reads CASSIRGRETQYF. Written as DNA, the CDR3 is TGCGCCAGCAGCATCAGAGGGAGAGAGACCCAGTACTTC.